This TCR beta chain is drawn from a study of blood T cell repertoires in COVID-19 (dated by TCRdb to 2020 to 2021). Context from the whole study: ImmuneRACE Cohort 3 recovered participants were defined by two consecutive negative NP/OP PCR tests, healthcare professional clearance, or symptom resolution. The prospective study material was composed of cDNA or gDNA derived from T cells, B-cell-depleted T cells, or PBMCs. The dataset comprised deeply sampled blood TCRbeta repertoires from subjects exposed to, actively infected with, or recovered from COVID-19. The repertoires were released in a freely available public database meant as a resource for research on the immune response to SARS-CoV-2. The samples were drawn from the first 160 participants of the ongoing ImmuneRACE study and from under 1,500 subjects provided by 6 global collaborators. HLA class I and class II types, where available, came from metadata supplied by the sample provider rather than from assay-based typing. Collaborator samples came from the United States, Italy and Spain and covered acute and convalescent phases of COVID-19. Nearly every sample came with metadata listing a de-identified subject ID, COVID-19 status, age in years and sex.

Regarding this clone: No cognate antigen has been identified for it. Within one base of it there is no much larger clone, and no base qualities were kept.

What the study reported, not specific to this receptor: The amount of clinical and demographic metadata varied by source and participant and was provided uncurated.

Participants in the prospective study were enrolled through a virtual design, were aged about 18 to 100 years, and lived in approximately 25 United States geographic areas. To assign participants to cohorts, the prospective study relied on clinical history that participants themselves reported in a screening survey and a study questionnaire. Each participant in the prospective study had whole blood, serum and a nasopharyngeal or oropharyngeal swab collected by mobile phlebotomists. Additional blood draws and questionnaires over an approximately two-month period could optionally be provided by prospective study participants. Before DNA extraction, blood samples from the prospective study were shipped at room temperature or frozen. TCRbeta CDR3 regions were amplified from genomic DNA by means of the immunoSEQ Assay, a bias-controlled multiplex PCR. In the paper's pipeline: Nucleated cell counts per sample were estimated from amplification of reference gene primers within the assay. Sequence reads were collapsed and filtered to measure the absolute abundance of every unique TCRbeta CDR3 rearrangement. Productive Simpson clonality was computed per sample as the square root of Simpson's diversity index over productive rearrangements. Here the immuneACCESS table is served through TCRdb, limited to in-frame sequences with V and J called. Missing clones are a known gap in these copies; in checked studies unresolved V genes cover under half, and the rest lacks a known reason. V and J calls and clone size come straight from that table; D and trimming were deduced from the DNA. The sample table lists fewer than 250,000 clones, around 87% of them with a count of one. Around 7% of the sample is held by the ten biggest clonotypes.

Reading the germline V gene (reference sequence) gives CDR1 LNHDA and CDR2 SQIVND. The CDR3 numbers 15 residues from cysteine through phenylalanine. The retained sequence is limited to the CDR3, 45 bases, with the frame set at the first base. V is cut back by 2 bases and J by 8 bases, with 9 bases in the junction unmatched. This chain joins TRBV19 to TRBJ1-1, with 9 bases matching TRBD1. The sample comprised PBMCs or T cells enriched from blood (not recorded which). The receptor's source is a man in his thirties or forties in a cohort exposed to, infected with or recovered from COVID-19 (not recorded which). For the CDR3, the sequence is CASSIPTGGAEEAFF. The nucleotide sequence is TGTGCCAGTAGTATACCAACAGGGGGCGCGGAAGAAGCTTTCTTT.